This TCR beta chain was profiled in a study of regulatory T cells in long-lasting Graves disease. Germline V gene lookup returns CDR1 ENHRY and CDR2 SYGVKD. With 6 bases removed from V and 0 bases from J, the gap between germline ends came to 9 bases. This CDR3 comprises 13 residues. This clonotype was recorded at least ten times. CDR3-region Arm-PCR and iRepertoire HTBI primers produced the TCR beta libraries. Each CDR3 protein gets one entry after TCRdb re-called the multiplex PCR reads with MiXCR. The sample yields 450,000 to 700,000 distinct CDR3 sequences, 13% seen once. Noted time point: newly diagnosed GD, antithyroid drugs for less than 3 months. PBMC RNA served as the TCR library source. The same data also went into a second study, on T cells in Graves' hyperthyroidism and ophthalmopathy.

This receptor was identified in a man younger than 40 with Graves disease. The source was peripheral blood mononuclear cells (PBMCs), collected at new diagnosis, from a patient treated with antithyroid drugs. The chain joins TRBV10-3 to TRBJ2-7; D remains unclear. CDR3 coding DNA: TGTGCCATCAGATCCGGGCCCTCCTACGAGCAGTACTTC. This translates into CAIRSGPSYEQYF.